The next 25 T cell receptor beta chains were all read from a single sample in a study of OX40 agonist ivuxolimab in advanced cancers. Sequencing used immunoSEQ multiplex PCR; TCRdb keeps in-frame clones, though not all of them. Found here are 100,000 or so clones, 90% of them singletons; the top ten hold 0.31%. The source was CD4+ or CD8+ T cells sorted from blood, collected in a trial of the OX40 agonist ivuxolimab. The receptors come from an adult with an advanced solid tumor such as melanoma, head and neck, liver or kidney cancer.

CDR3 loop: CASSLARAPQETQYF. CDR3 nucleotides: TGTGCCAGCAGCTTAGCCCGCGCACCGCAAGAGACCCAGTACTTC. This sequence joins TRBV7-2 and TRBJ2-5; no definite D call. The CDR3 sequence is 15 residues long. Germline assignment: CDR1 SGHTA and CDR2 FQGNSA. The V end lost 0 bases, the J end lost 2 bases, and 10 bases lay between the germline ends. Full variable domain (remainder filled in from reference TRBV7-2 and TRBJ2-5): GAGVSQSPSNKVTEKGKDVELRCDPISGHTALYWYRQSLGQGLEFLIYFQGNSAPDKSGLPSDRFSAERTGGSVSTLTIQRTQQEDSAVYLCASSLARAPQETQYFGPGTRLLVL.

V usage is TRBV19 and J usage is TRBJ2-2; 10 bases fit TRBD1. This CDR3 comprises 15 residues. V was clipped by 5 bases and J by 6 bases; unmatched bases: 6. Germline lookup yields CDR1 LNHDA and CDR2 SQIVND (reference sequence). The CDR3 DNA sequence: TGTGCCAGTAGTCCACGGACAGGGGGGGCCGGGGAGCTGTTTTTT. Translation: CASSPRTGGAGELFF.

The V gene is TRBV7-2, the J gene TRBJ2-7, with a tentative D call TRBD1 (5 bases). Germline CDR1 is SGHTA and CDR2 is FQGNSA. The CDR3 spans 13 residues. Trimming pared 1 base from V and 3 bases from J, leaving 7 bases between. The CDR3 DNA reads as TGTGCCAGCAGCTTAGGACAGAACTACGAGCAGTACTTC. It encodes CASSLGQNYEQYF.

The chain joins TRBV11-2 to TRBJ2-5; D possibly corresponds to TRBD1 (5 bases). This CDR3 has 15 residues. Trimming cost V 5 bases and J 5 bases, with 18 bases left between them. The germline V gene encodes CDR1 SGHAT and CDR2 FQNNGV. CDR3 DNA sequence: TGTGCCAGCAGCATACACGTAGGGGCTTGGGAGACCCAGTACTTC. The encoded protein is CASSIHVGAWETQYF.

This sequence joins TRBV28 and TRBJ2-7; D is tentatively TRBD1 or TRBD2 (5 bases each). The CDR3 is made up of 16 amino acids. Looked up from germline, CDR1 is MDHEN and CDR2 is SYDVKM. The germline V and J ends were trimmed by 3 bases and 5 bases, with 20 bases remaining between them. CDR3 nucleotide sequence: TGTGCCAGCAGTTTGGCCTCGGCTTTGGGGGACCACGAGCAGTACTTC. This sequence encodes CASSLASALGDHEQYF.

V usage is TRBV6-1 and J usage is TRBJ1-5; no clear D. CDR1 and CDR2 from the germline V gene are MNHNS and SASEGT. V was trimmed by 3 bases and J by 11 bases, leaving 14 bases between them. The CDR3 is 13 amino acids. The CDR3 loop reads CASSDLGVQTQHF. The CDR3 bases are TGTGCCAGCAGTGACCTAGGTGTGCAGACCCAGCATTTT.

This chain connects TRBV28 to TRBJ2-1; 11 bases fit TRBD1. Germline V CDR1 and CDR2: MDHEN, SYDVKM. The CDR3 extends over 15 amino acids. The ends lost 4 bases at V and 4 bases at J; junction bases unmatched: 3. CDR3 DNA sequence: TGTGCCAGCAGTTGGGGACAGGGGGGTTACAATGAGCAGTTCTTC. It yields the protein CASSWGQGGYNEQFF.

This clone was found once. The chain recombines TRBV6-5 with TRBJ1-5; 7 positions match TRBD1. This CDR3 is built from 15 residues. CDR1 and CDR2 (germline): MNHEY, SVGAGI. V shed 6 bases, J shed 4 bases, and the junction held 9 bases outside the gene matches. CDR3 amino acids: CASSPTDRFNQPQHF. DNA for the CDR3: TGTGCCAGCAGCCCGACGGACAGGTTTAATCAGCCCCAGCATTTT.

The genes are TRBV7-2 and TRBJ2-5; 11 bases fit TRBD2. The germline CDR1 and CDR2 sequences are SGHTA and FQGNSA. V lost 5 bases to trimming and J lost 4 bases; unmatched junction nucleotides: 15. The CDR3 consists of 18 residues. CDR3 sequence reads: CASSTTSGMGDRGETQYF. For the CDR3, the DNA is TGTGCCAGCAGCACGACTAGCGGGATGGGGGACCGGGGAGAGACCCAGTACTTC.

This clone is a singleton in its sample. V is TRBV4-3 and J is TRBJ1-5; D gene uncertain. The length of the CDR3 is 16 residues. Germline V gene lookup returns CDR1 LGHNA and CDR2 YSLEER. Trimming took 0 bases from V and 3 from J, leaving 12 bases between them. The CDR3 sequence: CASSQELGRLNQPQHF. The CDR3 DNA reads TGCGCCAGCAGCCAAGAGCTCGGCAGGCTCAATCAGCCCCAGCATTTT.

J is TRBJ2-1 and V is TRBV19; 13 bases align to TRBD2. The germline CDR1 and CDR2 sequences are LNHDA and SQIVND (reference sequence). After removal of 8 bases from V and 8 bases from J, the junction contained 6 bases not matched to a gene. CDR3 length equals 14 residues. The CDR3 reads CASQGTSGNYEQFF. Here the CDR3 DNA reads TGTGCCAGTCAAGGGACTAGCGGGAACTATGAGCAGTTCTTC.

The rearrangement uses TRBV27 and TRBJ1-5; the match to TRBD1 covers 9 bases. Germline-derived CDR1 and CDR2 are MNHEY and SMNVEV (reference sequence). V lost 1 base, J lost 6 bases, and 7 bases stayed unmatched. The CDR3 consists of 16 residues. The chain's CDR3 is CASSLCRGTGIQPQHF. As DNA, the CDR3 is TGTGCCAGCAGTTTATGCCGCGGGACAGGGATTCAGCCCCAGCATTTT.

The V call is TRBV5-1, the J call TRBJ2-2; 9 bases map to TRBD1. The ends lost 0 bases at V and 4 bases at J; junction bases unmatched: 4. Germline CDR1 is SGHRS and CDR2 is YFSETQ. The CDR3 runs to 16 residues. The CDR3 DNA follows: TGCGCCAGCAGCTTGGGGGGACAGGGTACCACCGGGGAGCTGTTTTTT. It codes for CASSLGGQGTTGELFF.

The J gene is TRBJ2-5, the V gene TRBV7-9; either TRBD1 or TRBD2 may supply D (5 bases each). The germline V gene has CDR1 SEHNR and CDR2 FQNEAQ (reference sequence). V was clipped by 5 bases and J by 4 bases, with 17 bases between them. The CDR3 covers 15 residues. The CDR3 DNA sequence: TGTGCCAGCAGCCTCACATTGGGGGTTAGAGAGACCCAGTACTTC. Its protein product is CASSLTLGVRETQYF.

The chain joins TRBV7-2 to TRBJ2-2; tentatively, D is TRBD1 or TRBD2 (5 bases each). Trimming left V 8 bases short and J 2 bases short, with 12 bases between. The germline V gene encodes CDR1 SGHTA and CDR2 FQGNSA. There are 14 residues in the CDR3. CDR3 bases: TGTGCCAGCCGAACCGGGACCAACACCGGGGAGCTGTTTTTT. Translation: CASRTGTNTGELFF.

This rearrangement joins TRBV29-1 to TRBJ2-7; D might be TRBD2 (5 bases). Looked up from germline, CDR1 is SQVTM and CDR2 is ANQGSEA. Trimming removed 5 bases at V and 4 bases at J, with 12 bases between. CDR3 length: 12 residues. This CDR3 is CSVSDGIYEQYF. In nucleotides, the CDR3 is TGCAGCGTTTCGGACGGGATATACGAGCAGTACTTC.

This clone was observed a few times. The CDR3 region is CASSEQGAEGETQYF. For the CDR3, the DNA is TGTGCCAGCAGCGAACAGGGGGCCGAGGGAGAGACCCAGTACTTC. The rearrangement joins TRBV7-2 to TRBJ2-5, with TRBD1 matching 9 bases. The junction had 8 bases not matched to a gene; V was cut back by 5 bases and J by 4 bases. CDR1 SGHTA and CDR2 FQGNSA come from the germline V gene. This CDR3 is built from 15 residues.

The chain couples TRBV28 to TRBJ2-3; possible D gene TRBD1, 6 bases. The CDR3 has 15 amino acids. V lost 6 bases to trimming and J lost 7 bases, with 20 bases between them. The germline V gene encodes CDR1 MDHEN and CDR2 SYDVKM. The DNA of the CDR3 is TGTGCCAGCAGCATAGGGGGACCCGACACTTATACGCAGTATTTT. It specifies CASSIGGPDTYTQYF.

The J gene is TRBJ2-7, the V gene TRBV11-1; D is undetermined. The germline V gene has CDR1 SGHAT and CDR2 FQDESV (reference sequence). The CDR3 spans 13 residues. The V and J ends lost 1 base and 1 base respectively, with 5 bases between them. CDR3: CASSLVISYEQYF. CDR3 DNA: TGTGCCAGCAGCTTAGTTATTTCCTACGAGCAGTACTTC.

This chain joins TRBV18 and TRBJ1-5; D ambiguous. The ends were cut back, 3 bases at V and 7 bases at J, with 13 bases in the middle. CDR1 and CDR2 (germline): KGHSH, LQKENI. The CDR3 extends over 14 amino acids. CDR3 residues: CASSPTEGRQPQHF. CDR3 DNA: TGTGCCAGCTCACCGACCGAGGGCCGGCAGCCCCAGCATTTT.

The rearrangement joins TRBV7-9 to TRBJ2-1, with a tentative D call TRBD1 (6 bases). Trimming left V 1 base short and J 8 bases short, with 12 bases between. This CDR3 contains 14 residues. Germline assignment: CDR1 SEHNR and CDR2 FQNEAQ (reference sequence). The CDR3 spells CASSLEAGAHEQFF. DNA for the CDR3: TGTGCCAGCAGCTTAGAGGCAGGGGCCCATGAGCAGTTCTTC.

The V and J genes are TRBV6-5 and TRBJ2-3; D may be TRBD1 or TRBD2 (5 bases each). Trimming took 7 bases from V and 4 from J, leaving 15 bases between them. CDR1 and CDR2 (germline): MNHEY, SVGAGI. The CDR3 sequence is 14 residues long. The CDR3 region has the DNA TGTGCCAGCAAACCCGGGACGGCCTCAGATACGCAGTATTTT. This translates into CASKPGTASDTQYF.

The sample holds one count of this clone. This chain connects TRBV2 to TRBJ2-5; D may be TRBD2 (5 bases). The closer fit of TRBJ2-7 to the DNA end suggests the J call may be wrong. Germline-derived CDR1 and CDR2 are SNHLY and FYNNEI. The CDR3 totals 14 residues. CDR3: CASSDDGAGYEQYF. The CDR3 nucleotides are TGTGCCAGCAGTGATGACGGTGCGGGTTACGAGCAGTACTTC.

J is TRBJ2-2 and V is TRBV21-1. TRBV21-1 constitutes a pseudogene. CDR3 length equals 16 residues. The CDR3 spells CASSNGGTANTGELFF. CDR3 DNA: TGTGCCAGCAGCAACGGGGGGACAGCGAACACCGGGGAGCTGTTTTTT.

This clone was detected once. V is TRBV19 and J is TRBJ2-1; 10 nucleotides agree with TRBD2. The CDR3 consists of 13 residues. Trimming at V came to 4 bases and at J to 6 bases, leaving 0 bases not matched to a gene. The germline gives CDR1 LNHDA, CDR2 SQIVND (reference sequence). In nucleotides, the CDR3 is TGTGCCAGTAGTAAGCGGGGGGGCAATGAGCAGTTCTTC. Its translation is CASSKRGGNEQFF.